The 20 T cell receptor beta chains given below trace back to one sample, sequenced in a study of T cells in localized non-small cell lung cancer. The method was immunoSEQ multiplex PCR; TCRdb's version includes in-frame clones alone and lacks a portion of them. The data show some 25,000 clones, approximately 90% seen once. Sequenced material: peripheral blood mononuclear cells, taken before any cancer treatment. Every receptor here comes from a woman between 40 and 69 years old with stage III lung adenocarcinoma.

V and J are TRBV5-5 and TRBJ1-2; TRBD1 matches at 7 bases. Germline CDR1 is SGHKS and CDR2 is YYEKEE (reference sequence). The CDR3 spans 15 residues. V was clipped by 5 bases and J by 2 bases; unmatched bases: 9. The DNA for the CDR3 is TGTGCCAGCAGAATTACAGGGGAAGGGAACTATGGCTACACCTTC. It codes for CASRITGEGNYGYTF.

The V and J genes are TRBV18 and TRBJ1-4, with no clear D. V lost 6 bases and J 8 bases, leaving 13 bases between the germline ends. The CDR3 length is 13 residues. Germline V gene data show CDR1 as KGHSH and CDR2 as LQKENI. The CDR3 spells CASSPTLREKLFF. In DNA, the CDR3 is TGTGCCAGCTCGCCCACCCTCCGGGAAAAACTGTTTTTT.

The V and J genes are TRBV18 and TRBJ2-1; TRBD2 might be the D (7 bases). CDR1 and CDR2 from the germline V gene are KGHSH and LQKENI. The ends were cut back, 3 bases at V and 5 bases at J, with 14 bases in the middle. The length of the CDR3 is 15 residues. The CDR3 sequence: CASSPGASGNNEQFF. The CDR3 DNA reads TGTGCCAGCTCACCGGGGGCTAGCGGAAACAATGAGCAGTTCTTC.

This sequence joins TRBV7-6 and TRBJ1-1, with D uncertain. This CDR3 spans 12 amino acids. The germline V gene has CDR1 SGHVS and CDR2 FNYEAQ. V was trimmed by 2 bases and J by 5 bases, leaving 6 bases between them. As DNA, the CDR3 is TGTGCCAGCAGCTTAAGGGATACTGAAGCTTTCTTT. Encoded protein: CASSLRDTEAFF.

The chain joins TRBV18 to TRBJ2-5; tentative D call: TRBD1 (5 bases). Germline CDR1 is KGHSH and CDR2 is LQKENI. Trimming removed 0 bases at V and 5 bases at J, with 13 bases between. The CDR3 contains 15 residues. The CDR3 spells CASSPPSAGHETQYF. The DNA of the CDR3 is TGTGCCAGCTCACCACCTTCTGCAGGGCATGAGACCCAGTACTTC.

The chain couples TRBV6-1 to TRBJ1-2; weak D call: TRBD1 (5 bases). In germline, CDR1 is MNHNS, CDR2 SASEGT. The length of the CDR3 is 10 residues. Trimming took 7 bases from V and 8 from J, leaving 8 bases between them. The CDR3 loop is CASKKGGYTF. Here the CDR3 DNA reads TGTGCCAGCAAGAAGGGGGGCTACACCTTC.

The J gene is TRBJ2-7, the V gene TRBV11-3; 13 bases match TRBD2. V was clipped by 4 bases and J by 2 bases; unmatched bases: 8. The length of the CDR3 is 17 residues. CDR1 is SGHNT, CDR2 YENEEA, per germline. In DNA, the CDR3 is TGTGCCAGCAGCTCTGGACTAGCGGGAGTAGTCCCCTACGAGCAGTACTTC. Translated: CASSSGLAGVVPYEQYF.

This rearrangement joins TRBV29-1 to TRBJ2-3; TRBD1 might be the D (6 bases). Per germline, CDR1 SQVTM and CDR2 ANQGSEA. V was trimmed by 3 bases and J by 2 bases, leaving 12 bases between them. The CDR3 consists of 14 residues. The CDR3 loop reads CSVEGQGLTDTQYF. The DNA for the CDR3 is TGCAGCGTTGAGGGGCAGGGGCTCACAGATACGCAGTATTTT.

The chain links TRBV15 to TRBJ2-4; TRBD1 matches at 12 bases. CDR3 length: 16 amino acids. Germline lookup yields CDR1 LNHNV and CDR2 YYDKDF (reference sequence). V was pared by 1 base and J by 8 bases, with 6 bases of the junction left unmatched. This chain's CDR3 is CATSRAKGQGADIQYF. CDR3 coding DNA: TGTGCCACCAGCAGAGCAAAGGGACAGGGGGCGGACATTCAGTACTTC. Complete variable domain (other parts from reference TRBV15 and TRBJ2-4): DAMVIQNPRYQVTQFGKPVTLSCSQTLNHNVMYWYQQKSSQAPKLLFHYYDKDFNNEADTPDNFQSRRPNTSFCFLDIRSPGLGDTAMYLCATSRAKGQGADIQYFGAGTRLSVL.

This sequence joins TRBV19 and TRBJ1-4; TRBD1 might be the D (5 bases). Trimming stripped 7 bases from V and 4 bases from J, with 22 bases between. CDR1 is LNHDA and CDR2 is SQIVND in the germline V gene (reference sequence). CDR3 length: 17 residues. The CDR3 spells CASKPLSDGTFNEKLFF. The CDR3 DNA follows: TGTGCCAGTAAACCACTCTCGGACGGGACTTTTAATGAAAAACTGTTTTTT.

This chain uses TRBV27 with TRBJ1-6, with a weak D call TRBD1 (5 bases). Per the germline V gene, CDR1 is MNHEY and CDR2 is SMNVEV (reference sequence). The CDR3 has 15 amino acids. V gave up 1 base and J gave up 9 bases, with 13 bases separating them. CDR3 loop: CASSLYGGGISPLHF. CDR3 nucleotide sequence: TGTGCCAGCAGTTTATACGGGGGAGGAATTTCACCCCTCCACTTT.

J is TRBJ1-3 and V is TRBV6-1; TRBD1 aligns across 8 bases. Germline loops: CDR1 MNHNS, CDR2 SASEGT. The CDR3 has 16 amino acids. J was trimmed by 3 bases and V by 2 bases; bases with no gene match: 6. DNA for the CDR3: TGTGCCAGCAGTGAAAATACAGGGGGAGGTGGAAACACCATATATTTT. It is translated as CASSENTGGGGNTIYF.

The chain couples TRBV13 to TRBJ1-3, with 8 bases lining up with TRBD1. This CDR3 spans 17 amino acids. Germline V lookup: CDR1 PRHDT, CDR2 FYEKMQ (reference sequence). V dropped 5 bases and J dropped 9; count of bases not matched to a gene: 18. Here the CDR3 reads CASSPFRGQEMEGTIYF. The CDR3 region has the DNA TGTGCCAGCAGCCCCTTCCGGGGACAGGAGATGGAGGGCACCATATATTTT. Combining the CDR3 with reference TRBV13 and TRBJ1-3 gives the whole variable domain AAGVIQSPRHLIKEKRETATLKCYPIPRHDTVYWYQQGPGQDPQFLISFYEKMQSDKGSIPDRFSAQQFSDYHSELNMSSLELGDSALYFCASSPFRGQEMEGTIYFGEGSWLTVV.

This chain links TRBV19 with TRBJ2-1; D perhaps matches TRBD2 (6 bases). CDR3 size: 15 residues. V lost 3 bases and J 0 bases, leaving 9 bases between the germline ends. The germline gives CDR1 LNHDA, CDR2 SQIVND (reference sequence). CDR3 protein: CASSIRGSSYNEQFF. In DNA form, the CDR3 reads TGTGCCAGTAGTATTCGGGGGAGCTCCTACAATGAGCAGTTCTTC.

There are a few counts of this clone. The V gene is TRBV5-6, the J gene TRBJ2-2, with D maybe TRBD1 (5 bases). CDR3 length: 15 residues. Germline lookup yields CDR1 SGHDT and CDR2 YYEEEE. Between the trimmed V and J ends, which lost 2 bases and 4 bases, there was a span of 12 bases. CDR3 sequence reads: CASSFAGPPTGELFF. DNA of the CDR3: TGTGCCAGCAGCTTTGCAGGGCCACCCACCGGGGAGCTGTTTTTT.

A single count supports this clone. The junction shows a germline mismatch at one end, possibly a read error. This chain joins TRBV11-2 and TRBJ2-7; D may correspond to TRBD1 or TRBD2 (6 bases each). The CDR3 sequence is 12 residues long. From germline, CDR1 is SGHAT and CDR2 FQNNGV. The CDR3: CDSSSGGHEQYF. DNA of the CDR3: TGTGACAGCAGCTCCGGGGGCCACGAGCAGTACTTC.

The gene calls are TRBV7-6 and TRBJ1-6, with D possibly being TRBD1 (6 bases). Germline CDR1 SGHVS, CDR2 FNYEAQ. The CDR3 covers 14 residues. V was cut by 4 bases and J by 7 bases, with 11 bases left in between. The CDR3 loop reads CASSSGQINSPLHF. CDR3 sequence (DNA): TGTGCCAGCAGCTCCGGACAGATAAATTCACCCCTCCACTTT.

The CDR3 loop reads CASSVGASGGAETQYF. DNA for the CDR3: TGTGCCAGCAGCGTAGGGGCTAGCGGGGGGGCGGAGACCCAGTACTTC. The gene calls are TRBV9 and TRBJ2-5; TRBD2 agrees at 12 bases. The CDR3 covers 16 residues. V was pared by 0 bases and J by 5 bases, with 5 bases of the junction left unmatched. Germline CDR1 and CDR2: SGDLS and YYNGEE.

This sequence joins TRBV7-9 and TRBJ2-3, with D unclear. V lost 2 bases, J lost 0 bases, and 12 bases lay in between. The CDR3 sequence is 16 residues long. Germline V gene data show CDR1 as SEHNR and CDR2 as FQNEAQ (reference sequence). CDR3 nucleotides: TGTGCCAGCAGCTTACATGCAACCTCTAGCACAGATACGCAGTATTTT. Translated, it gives CASSLHATSSTDTQYF.

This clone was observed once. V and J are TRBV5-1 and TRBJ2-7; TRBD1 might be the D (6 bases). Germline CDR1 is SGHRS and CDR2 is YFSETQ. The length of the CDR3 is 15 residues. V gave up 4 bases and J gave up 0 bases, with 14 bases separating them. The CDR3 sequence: CASSPTGTPSYEQYF. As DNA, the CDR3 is TGCGCCAGCAGCCCAACAGGGACCCCCTCCTACGAGCAGTACTTC.